Shown below are 18 T cell receptor beta chains from a single sample sequenced in a study of OX40 agonist ivuxolimab in advanced cancers. Some clones are missing from TCRdb's copy, which holds only in-frame ones; the method was immunoSEQ multiplex PCR. The repertoire holds more than 70,000 clones, with around 89% as singletons. The material sequenced was CD4+ or CD8+ T cells sorted from blood, taken in a trial of the OX40 agonist ivuxolimab. The receptors here all came from an adult with an advanced solid tumor such as melanoma, head and neck, liver or kidney cancer.

Concerning this clone itself: Other DNA variants within this sample encode the same CDR3. The gene calls are TRBV5-1 and TRBJ2-3, with D hard to call. Trimming pared 4 bases from V and 0 bases from J, leaving 3 bases between. Germline assignment: CDR1 SGHRS and CDR2 YFSETQ. The CDR3 consists of 12 residues. In DNA form, the CDR3 reads TGCGCCAGCAGCCCCAGCACAGATACGCAGTATTTT. Protein sequence: CASSPSTDTQYF.

Only a few counts were recorded for this clone. The chain employs TRBV2 and TRBJ1-1, with TRBD1 as a possible D gene (5 bases). This CDR3 has 12 residues. The germline V gene encodes CDR1 SNHLY and CDR2 FYNNEI. Trimming left V 4 bases short and J 4 bases short, with 7 bases between. The CDR3 region is CASSGGTTEAFF. The CDR3 coding sequence is TGTGCCAGCAGTGGGGGGACCACTGAAGCTTTCTTT.

The chain uses TRBV15 and TRBJ2-1, with 12 bases that match TRBD2. V shed 5 bases, J shed 11 bases, and the junction held 13 bases outside the gene matches. Germline lookup yields CDR1 LNHNV and CDR2 YYDKDF (reference sequence). The CDR3 has 16 amino acids. For the CDR3, the DNA is TGTGCCACCAGCCCCAGACTAGCGGGAGTCGGGGGGCAGCAGTTCTTC. Amino acids: CATSPRLAGVGGQQFF.

This clone was recorded only once. The J gene is TRBJ1-2, the V gene TRBV28; a possible D gene is TRBD1 (6 bases). This CDR3 comprises 14 residues. Germline-derived CDR1 and CDR2 are MDHEN and SYDVKM. The V end lost 7 bases, the J end lost 4 bases, and 16 bases lay between the germline ends. The CDR3 reads CASIPGGRSYGYTF. CDR3 nucleotide sequence: TGTGCCAGCATTCCGGGGGGGCGCAGCTATGGCTACACCTTC.

The chain combines TRBV28 with TRBJ2-3, with D possibly matching TRBD1 (5 bases). V lost 5 bases and J lost 8, with 14 bases in between. The CDR3 runs to 13 residues. From germline, CDR1 is MDHEN and CDR2 SYDVKM. CDR3 in amino acids: CASSRRQYSTQYF. The DNA for the CDR3 is TGTGCCAGCAGTCGCAGACAGTATAGTACGCAGTATTTT.

This chain connects TRBV2 to TRBJ2-7; D is ambiguous. V was cut by 1 base and J by 6 bases, with 10 bases left in between. The CDR3 has 13 residues. Germline loops: CDR1 SNHLY, CDR2 FYNNEI. The DNA of the CDR3 is TGTGCCAGCAGTGAAGGTTTTAGCTCCGAGCAGTACTTC. Its translation: CASSEGFSSEQYF. The whole variable domain, filled in from reference TRBV2 and TRBJ2-7, reads EPEVTQTPSHQVTQMGQEVILRCVPISNHLYFYWYRQILGQKVEFLVSFYNNEISEKSEIFDDQFSVERPDGSNFTLKIRSTKLEDSAMYFCASSEGFSSEQYFGPGTRLTVT.

The J gene is TRBJ2-7, the V gene TRBV6-6; TRBD1 or TRBD2 may be the D gene (5 bases each). Germline CDR1 MNHNY, CDR2 SVGAGI (reference sequence). The CDR3 sequence is 14 residues long. The ends were cut back, 2 bases at V and 3 bases at J, with 11 bases in the middle. CDR3 DNA sequence: TGTGCCAGCAGTTACAATAGGGACGGCTACGAGCAGTACTTC. Encoded protein: CASSYNRDGYEQYF.

This chain joins TRBV5-1 and TRBJ1-2, with a tentative D call TRBD1 (5 bases). Germline CDR1 SGHRS, CDR2 YFSETQ. Trimming stripped 2 bases from V and 0 bases from J, with 8 bases between. CDR3 length: 14 residues. The CDR3 sequence: CASSFPGANYGYTF. CDR3 in DNA: TGCGCCAGCAGCTTCCCGGGGGCTAACTATGGCTACACCTTC.

The chain joins TRBV7-2 to TRBJ2-1; weak D call: TRBD2 (5 bases). Per germline, CDR1 SGHTA and CDR2 FQGNSA. The germline V and J ends were trimmed by 11 bases and 4 bases, with 15 bases remaining between them. The CDR3 runs 13 residues. The CDR3 sequence: CAGSDPPYNEQFF. The CDR3 nucleotides read TGTGCCGGGAGTGACCCGCCGTACAATGAGCAGTTCTTC.

The chain couples TRBV19 to TRBJ2-1; 8 positions match TRBD1. The CDR3 runs 13 residues. Unmatched junction bases numbered 8, after V lost 8 bases and J lost 8 bases. CDR1 and CDR2 from the germline V gene are LNHDA and SQIVND (reference sequence). CDR3 sequence (DNA): TGTGCCAGTTGGGGCAGGGGGCATGATGAGCAGTTCTTC. It translates to CASWGRGHDEQFF.

The chain links TRBV7-9 to TRBJ2-3; D remains ambiguous. CDR1 and CDR2 from the germline V gene are SEHNR and FQNEAQ (reference sequence). Trimming left V 1 base short and J 6 bases short, with 11 bases between. The CDR3 has 14 amino acids. This CDR3 reads CASSLELELDTQYF. The CDR3 DNA sequence: TGTGCCAGCAGCTTAGAGCTAGAGTTGGATACGCAGTATTTT.

The V gene is TRBV11-2, the J gene TRBJ1-5; D is unclear. Germline lookup yields CDR1 SGHAT and CDR2 FQNNGV. There are 13 residues in the CDR3. V lost 5 bases and J 7 bases, leaving 12 bases between the germline ends. As DNA, the CDR3 is TGTGCCAGCAGCGGAGAGGTCTGGCAGCCCCAGCATTTT. Amino acids: CASSGEVWQPQHF.

The CDR3 DNA follows: TGTGCCACCAGCAGAGGCCAGGTTAACTATGGCTACACCTTC. This codes for CATSRGQVNYGYTF. The chain recombines TRBV15 with TRBJ1-2; no clear D. V was pared by 1 base and J by 1 base, with 7 bases between. CDR1 is LNHNV and CDR2 is YYDKDF in the germline V gene (reference sequence). The CDR3 is made up of 14 amino acids.

The gene calls are TRBV21-1 and TRBJ2-7; the table's D gene call, TRBD1, was not cross checked with the DNA. TRBV21-1 counts as a pseudogene. The CDR3 has 15 amino acids. The CDR3 DNA sequence: TGTGCCAGCAGCAAAGGAGGACAGGGGGCAGGCGAGCAGTACTTC. This encodes CASSKGGQGAGEQYF.

The V and J genes are TRBV10-1 and TRBJ2-7, with D uncertain. CDR1 and CDR2 (germline): WNHNN, SYGVQD (reference sequence). This CDR3 has 11 residues. V was shortened by 8 bases and J by 2 bases, with 7 bases between the two germline ends. DNA of the CDR3: TGCGCCAGCCGGCCCGCCTACGAGCAGTACTTC. Encoded protein: CASRPAYEQYF.

J is TRBJ2-5 and V is TRBV7-3, with 8 bases identical to TRBD1. The CDR3 loop spans 13 amino acids. Trimming removed 5 bases from V and 4 bases from J; junction bases left unmatched: 3. Germline assignment: CDR1 SGHTA and CDR2 FQGTGA. The CDR3 here is CASSPGQGETQYF. DNA for the CDR3: TGTGCCAGCAGCCCCGGACAGGGAGAGACCCAGTACTTC.

The chain combines TRBV4-1 with TRBJ2-5; no firm D call. Gene TRBJ2-7 matches the end of the DNA better, so the J call may be wrong. Per the germline V gene, CDR1 is MGHRA and CDR2 is YSYEKL. The CDR3 sequence is 15 residues long. The CDR3 DNA reads as TGCGCCAGCAGCCAATCGGATTTGGCTAGCTACGAGCAGTACTTC. It encodes CASSQSDLASYEQYF.

V usage is TRBV5-1 and J usage is TRBJ2-1; D is possibly TRBD1 (5 bases). V was cut by 4 bases and J by 3 bases, with 14 bases left in between. Germline V gene data show CDR1 as SGHRS and CDR2 as YFSETQ. The CDR3 has 15 amino acids. The DNA for the CDR3 is TGCGCCAGCAGCGAGGATCCAGGGTACTACAATGAGCAGTTCTTC. Residues: CASSEDPGYYNEQFF.